The T cell receptor beta chain under discussion was sequenced for a study of T cell therapy after organ transplantation. On this clone: The antigen is unknown.

Study-level findings and limits: Concurrent antirejection and antiviral drugs remain unassessed confounders.

Germline-derived CDR1 and CDR2 are MRHNA and SNTAGT. The CDR3 has 15 amino acids. V lost 4 bases to trimming and J lost 6 bases; unmatched junction nucleotides: 8. TCRdb keeps only in-frame clones here, not all; method: immunoSEQ multiplex PCR. The repertoire holds some 47,000 clones, roughly 93% seen once, with 2.5% to 3.5% in the top ten. The sequenced sample was CD8+ T cells from blood, obtained before autologous CMV-specific T cell therapy. The source is a human patient who had received a solid organ transplant and had CMV disease. The rearrangement uses TRBV6-4 and TRBJ2-1, with 8 bases that match TRBD1. CDR3 in amino acids: CASSAPGQGLNEQFF. CDR3 DNA sequence: TGTGCCAGCAGTGCCCCCGGACAGGGACTCAATGAGCAGTTCTTC.